This T cell receptor (beta chain) comes out of a study of CD8+CD57+ T cells in acquired aplastic anemia. Study results and limitations: With respect to CD8+ Simpson's diversity, patients and controls did not differ significantly. Patients had around 30 CD8+ CDR3 sequences in common with controls (the shared set).

V was shortened by 6 bases and J by 8 bases, with 17 bases between the two germline ends. Germline values: CDR1 WSHSY, CDR2 SAAADI. This CDR3 is 14 amino acids long. This clonotype occurred many times. Its cognate antigen is unknown. For CDR3 and TCR beta VDJ profiling, genomic DNA was the template used. One entry per CDR3 protein, called by TCRdb with MiXCR from the reads. This sample yields about 160,000 distinct CDR3 sequences, of which roughly 47% are seen a single time; 1.1% belongs to the top ten. The TCR sequence derives from a human donor in good health. Sequences were obtained from sorted CD4+, CD8+, or CD8+CD57+ T cells (not recorded which) from PBMCs. The chain links TRBV10-2 to TRBJ1-5, with D unresolved. The CDR3 loop is CASRTTNLGEPQHF. CDR3 in DNA: TGCGCCAGCAGAACGACTAACCTTGGGGAGCCCCAGCATTTT.